This T cell receptor (beta chain) was sequenced in a study of vaccination and CD4 T cells after COVID-19. Turning to the study itself: In culture, cells were exposed to overlapping spike peptides from SARS-CoV-2, HCoV-NL63, HCoV-OC43 and HCoV-229E.

Treatment: roughly 10-day PBMC culture with coronavirus spike peptide pools or control peptides (ViraFEST assay). Study-level points and caveats: Early post-infection timepoints were missing, and relatively few convalescent patients were studied.

To note about this clonotype: What it recognizes is unknown.

With the Oncomine TCR Beta short-read assay, DNA from cultured CD4+ T cells was sequenced. TCRdb re-called the PCR reads through MiXCR, storing one row per CDR3 protein. The sample shows about 20,000 distinct CDR3 sequences, 40% to 55% of them seen only once. V dropped 4 bases and J dropped 4 bases, with 5 bases sitting between them. The germline CDR1 and CDR2 sequences are MNHNS and SASEGT. The CDR3 consists of 11 residues. The clonotype comes from a human donor who had recovered from COVID-19. This sequence joins TRBV6-1 and TRBJ2-7, with D uncertain. Specimen: CD4+ T cells from blood, cultured in vitro, collected after SARS-CoV-2 vaccination. The CDR3 bases are TGTGCCAGCAGTGGTGGGTACGAGCAGTACTTC. Encoded protein: CASSGGYEQYF.